This T cell receptor (beta chain) was sequenced during a study of blood T cell repertoires in COVID-19 (dated by TCRdb to between 2020 and 2021). Regarding the study in general: The collaborator samples originated in the United States, Italy and Spain and spanned the acute and convalescent phases of COVID-19. The material from the prospective study consisted of cDNA or gDNA derived from T cells, B-cell-depleted T cells, or PBMCs. The dataset comprised deeply sampled blood TCRbeta repertoires from subjects exposed to, actively infected with, or recovered from COVID-19. A freely available public database, intended as a resource for researchers studying the immune response to SARS-CoV-2, is where the repertoires were released. The samples were drawn from the first 160 participants of the ongoing ImmuneRACE study and from 950 to 1,500 subjects provided by 6 global collaborators. Nearly every sample came with metadata listing a de-identified subject ID, COVID-19 status, age in years and sex. HLA class I and class II types, where available, came from metadata supplied by the sample provider rather than from assay-based typing.

TCRbeta CDR3 regions were amplified from genomic DNA using the immunoSEQ Assay, a bias-controlled multiplex PCR. As for the authors' bioinformatics: Within the assay, amplification of reference gene primers was used to estimate how many nucleated cells each sample contained. To quantify the absolute abundance of each unique TCRbeta CDR3 rearrangement, sequence reads were collapsed and filtered. For each sample, productive Simpson clonality was calculated by taking the square root of Simpson's diversity index across productive rearrangements. TCRdb holds this immuneACCESS table with in-frame rearrangements only. Some clones are missing; in checked studies, unresolved V genes explain under half, and the rest has no known cause. V and J calls and clone size are copied from that table; D and trimming were computed from the DNA. The sample contains over 200,000 clones, around four fifths of them found a single time. The ten most abundant clones make up 15% to 20% of the sample.

Each collaborating institution followed its own protocols to collect whole blood in K2EDTA tubes. For TCRbeta analysis, collaborators shipped samples in one of three forms: frozen whole blood, isolated PBMCs, or DNA extracted from either of those sample types. What the research found in general, with its limitations: How much clinical and demographic metadata was included differed by source and by participant, and the metadata was provided uncurated.

Concerning this clone: Its antigen is still unknown. Qualities for individual bases were not recorded, and no much larger clone is one base off.

For this chain, trimming is 2 bases at the V end and 4 bases at the J end, and the number of junction bases without a gene match is 5. The CDR3 holds 15 amino acids from the cysteine to the phenylalanine. The entry retains the CDR3 DNA only, 45 bases that are in frame from base 1. The germline V gene yields MNHEY for CDR1 and SVGEGT for CDR2. Sequenced material: peripheral blood. This sequence was found in a woman older than 75 with active or convalescent COVID-19. The V and J genes are TRBV6-2 or TRBV6-3 and TRBJ2-7; TRBD2 aligns with 10 central bases. In nucleotides, the sequence is TGTGCCAGCAGTTACGCTAGCGGGAGTTCGTACGAGCAGTACTTC. Its protein is CASSYASGSSYEQYF.